The 7 T cell receptor beta chains below come from one sample, sequenced in a study of T-cell memory formation after mild COVID-19. TCRdb itself ran the 5' RACE reads through MiXCR, one entry per CDR3 protein. This sample has 300,000 to 350,000 distinct CDR3 sequences, with under 15% found just once. Sequencing was carried out using PBMCs or a T cell subset sorted from them (not recorded which). These receptors all come from a man aged 18-30 years who had mild COVID-19 (a few samples of this study predate the infection). Cell type and time point are not known.

The DNA for the CDR3 is TGCGCCAGCAGCCAAGGCTACTATGGCTACACCTTC. Translated, it gives CASSQGYYGYTF. The chain has TRBV4-1 and TRBJ1-2; the D is unclear. The germline gives CDR1 MGHRA, CDR2 YSYEKL. Trimming pared 1 base from V and 3 bases from J, leaving 3 bases between. This CDR3 is 12 amino acids long.

This chain links TRBV7-3 with TRBJ2-1, with 11 bases that match TRBD1. CDR3 length: 14 residues. V lost 4 bases and J lost 7; bases outside the gene matches: 3. CDR1 and CDR2 from the germline V gene are SGHTA and FQGTGA. The DNA for the CDR3 is TGTGCCAGCAGCTCGGACAGGGGGCGAAATGAGCAGTTCTTC. Translation gives CASSSDRGRNEQFF.

The chain uses TRBV28 and TRBJ2-1; 11 bases are a match to TRBD2. This CDR3 comprises 15 residues. CDR1 is MDHEN, CDR2 SYDVKM, per germline. Trimming cost V 6 bases and J 3 bases; bases outside gene matches: 4. This CDR3 is CASSPLAGVYNEQFF. CDR3 coding DNA: TGTGCCAGCAGCCCACTAGCGGGGGTCTACAATGAGCAGTTCTTC.

At least ten counts were recorded for this clonotype. This chain links TRBV7-3 with TRBJ2-7, with D possibly TRBD1 on 5 matching bases. Germline V gives CDR1 SGHTA, CDR2 FQGTGA. Between the trimmed V and J ends, which lost 5 bases and 3 bases, there was a span of 20 bases. The CDR3 has 16 amino acids. CDR3 DNA sequence: TGTGCCAGCAGCCTACTACGACAGAGTAGGCGCTACGAGCAGTACGTC. Its protein is CASSLLRQSRRYEQYV.

This clonotype was counted a few times. The V call is TRBV9, the J call TRBJ1-5; 7 bases are a match to TRBD1. This CDR3 has 15 amino acids. J gave up 4 bases and V 4 bases, and 8 bases lay outside the gene matches. Germline loops: CDR1 SGDLS, CDR2 YYNGEE. The chain's CDR3 is CASSWTGNLNQPQHF. The CDR3 DNA reads as TGTGCCAGCAGCTGGACAGGAAACCTAAATCAGCCCCAGCATTTT.

The chain combines TRBV11-2 with TRBJ2-5; D remains ambiguous. Trimming shortened V by 2 bases and J by 1 base, and 11 bases separated the two germline ends. This CDR3 spans 15 amino acids. Germline V lookup: CDR1 SGHAT, CDR2 FQNNGV. The CDR3: CASSLFFRAQETQYF. CDR3 in DNA: TGTGCCAGCAGCTTATTCTTCCGGGCCCAAGAGACCCAGTACTTC.

The rearrangement joins TRBV12-3 or TRBV12-4 to TRBJ2-7; D is tentatively TRBD1 or TRBD2 (5 bases each). The CDR3 extends over 12 amino acids. Trimming left V 6 bases short and J 6 bases short, with 12 bases between. This CDR3 reads CASSSGTGEQYF. CDR3 coding DNA: TGTGCCAGCAGCTCAGGGACCGGCGAGCAGTACTTC.